What follows is one T cell receptor beta chain and its context. Its target is unknown. In the PCR, 60 Vbeta and 13 Jbeta primers were used. As processed by the authors: Counted up in a later analysis, unique TCR beta chains came to some 80 million, with around 12 million shared. Generated by immunoSEQ multiplex PCR, the TCRdb table keeps only in-frame clones and is missing some. The V and J calls and the clone size are those of that table, but D and trimming were determined from the DNA. The repertoire holds about 160,000 clones, with about 85% as singletons. This record belongs to a study of cytomegalovirus exposure and HLA in healthy donors. Findings of the study overall: Being indistinguishable, some V segments were excluded, TRBV6-2 and TRBV6-3 among them. Later work associated over 15,000 TCR beta sequences with HLA alleles at 0.05 false discovery rate.

The length of the CDR3 is 14 residues. With V trimmed by 2 bases and J by 4 bases, 7 bases remained unmatched. The germline V gene has CDR1 GTSNPN and CDR2 SVGIG (reference sequence). This chain connects TRBV30 to TRBJ2-7; 8 bases map to TRBD1. The sequencing input was PBMCs. The origin of this receptor is a young man in good health and CMV-seropositive. In DNA, the CDR3 is TGTGCCTGGAGTAAGACAGGGGTGTTGTACGAGCAGTACTTC. Its protein is CAWSKTGVLYEQYF.